The clone carrying this T cell receptor (beta chain) was detected only once. The V gene lost 0 bases and the J gene lost 4 bases, with 4 bases spanning the gap. The CDR3 is 12 amino acids. The germline V gene has CDR1 SGHDT and CDR2 YYEEEE. These data belong to a study of immune evolution from preneoplasia to lung adenocarcinoma. Repertoires were generated with immunoSEQ multiplex PCR, while TCRdb's copy carries only in-frame clones and drops some. The table shows 13,000 or so clones, with over 75% occurring only once. V usage is TRBV5-6 and J usage is TRBJ2-5; no clear D gene. The sequence derives from a person between 50 and 69 years old with lung adenocarcinoma. Source material: FFPE tissue from an adenomatous hyperplasia lung lesion. Subset meaning: atypical adenomatous hyperplasia (AAH), lung preneoplasia. In nucleotides, the CDR3 is TGTGCCAGCAGCTTGGGACCAGAGACCCAGTACTTC. Translation: CASSLGPETQYF.